These 12 T cell receptor beta chains were sequenced from one sample in a study of cytomegalovirus exposure and HLA in healthy donors. Primers: 60 Vbeta forward and 13 Jbeta reverse. TCRdb's copy holds only in-frame clones and misses some; the assay was immunoSEQ multiplex PCR. The sample lists 150,000 to 200,000 clones, approximately 78% occurring once. The sequenced sample consisted of PBMCs. The receptors were gathered from a woman younger than 45 in good health and CMV-seropositive.

The chain has TRBV9 and TRBJ2-7; 7 bases align to TRBD2. The CDR3 has 15 residues. Germline assignment: CDR1 SGDLS and CDR2 YYNGEE. V shed 0 bases, J shed 0 bases, and the junction held 3 bases outside the gene matches. The CDR3 loop reads CASSVETGGSYEQYF. The DNA of the CDR3 is TGTGCCAGCAGCGTAGAAACGGGAGGCTCCTACGAGCAGTACTTC.

The chain employs TRBV27 and TRBJ1-6; weak D call: TRBD1 (6 bases). The length of the CDR3 is 13 residues. V dropped 6 bases and J dropped 4 bases, with 7 bases sitting between them. Germline CDR1 reads MNHEY; CDR2 reads SMNVEV (reference sequence). The CDR3 loop is CASRQGYNSPLHF. The CDR3 DNA is TGTGCCAGCAGACAGGGATATAATTCACCCCTCCACTTT.

This clone was detected only a few times. The chain links TRBV11-3 to TRBJ2-7, with D possibly TRBD2 on 5 matching bases. The CDR3 runs 13 residues. Trimming stripped 5 bases from V and 3 bases from J, with 11 bases between. Germline V CDR1 and CDR2: SGHNT, YENEEA. The CDR3 spells CASSLLGIYEQYF. DNA of the CDR3: TGTGCCAGCAGCCTACTAGGGATCTACGAGCAGTACTTC.

The chain uses TRBV7-6 and TRBJ2-1, with 13 bases identical to TRBD2. The CDR3 is 16 residues long. Germline V gives CDR1 SGHVS, CDR2 FNYEAQ. Unmatched junction bases numbered 5, after V lost 4 bases and J lost 5 bases. The CDR3 DNA reads as TGTGCCAGCAGCTCCCTAGGACTAGCGGGAGACAATGAGCAGTTCTTC. It yields the protein CASSSLGLAGDNEQFF.

The chain uses TRBV19 and TRBJ2-1; 8 positions agree with TRBD1. V shed 3 bases, J shed 10 bases, and the junction held 8 bases outside the gene matches. CDR1 and CDR2 (germline): LNHDA, SQIVND (reference sequence). This CDR3 is 14 amino acids long. The CDR3 sequence: CASSIGAGGQEQFF. The CDR3 coding sequence is TGTGCCAGTAGTATCGGGGCAGGGGGCCAAGAGCAGTTCTTC.

This clone came up once. The chain uses TRBV5-1 and TRBJ1-6; D not resolved. Between the trimmed V and J ends, which lost 0 bases and 7 bases, there was a span of 11 bases. The CDR3 runs to 15 residues. The germline V gene encodes CDR1 SGHRS and CDR2 YFSETQ. CDR3 protein: CASSLDGVGNSPLHF. The DNA of the CDR3 is TGCGCCAGCAGCTTGGACGGAGTCGGGAATTCACCCCTCCACTTT.

V and J are TRBV7-2 and TRBJ1-1; possibly TRBD1 for D (6 bases). The V gene's germline CDR1 is SGHTA and CDR2 FQGNSA. The CDR3 runs to 14 residues. Trimming stripped 2 bases from V and 5 bases from J, with 12 bases between. In nucleotides, the CDR3 is TGTGCCAGCAGCTTATTTACAGGGTTGACTGAAGCTTTCTTT. Protein product: CASSLFTGLTEAFF.

The chain has TRBV28 and TRBJ2-4, with a possible D match to TRBD2 (6 bases). CDR1 and CDR2 from the germline V gene are MDHEN and SYDVKM. Trimming pared 8 bases from V and 4 bases from J, leaving 12 bases between. The CDR3 totals 13 residues. Here the CDR3 reads CASEATRKNIQYF. DNA for the CDR3: TGTGCCAGCGAGGCGACTAGAAAAAACATTCAGTACTTC.

This clone was recorded only once. The gene calls are TRBV28 and TRBJ2-4; no firm D call. Germline CDR1 MDHEN, CDR2 SYDVKM. The CDR3 totals 16 residues. Trimming took off 2 bases at V and 0 bases at J, with 11 bases between the two ends. This CDR3 reads CASSLGQLRAKNIQYF. The DNA for the CDR3 is TGTGCCAGCAGTTTAGGGCAGCTCAGAGCCAAAAACATTCAGTACTTC.

Concerning this clone itself: At one of its ends the junction is not consistent with the germline gene, which may arise from a read error. This sequence joins TRBV18 and TRBJ2-2, with 9 bases fitting TRBD1. This CDR3 is 16 amino acids long. Germline V CDR1 and CDR2: KGHSH, LQKENI. The CDR3: CATSRAGQGFAGELFF. CDR3 bases: TGTGCCACCTCACGTGCGGGACAGGGATTTGCCGGGGAGCTGTTTTTT.

This clone appeared a single time. The CDR3 nucleotides are TGTGCCAGCAAGTTTTCCGGGATAATGAACACTGAAGCTTTCTTT. Encoded protein: CASKFSGIMNTEAFF. The gene calls are TRBV6-1 and TRBJ1-1; D is unclear. The germline V gene has CDR1 MNHNS and CDR2 SASEGT. The CDR3 runs 15 residues. Deletions cut 7 bases from V and 0 bases from J, with 15 bases between.

The chain carries TRBV5-4 and TRBJ2-5; 11 bases line up with TRBD1. The CDR3 is 15 amino acids. V was clipped by 5 bases and J by 5 bases; unmatched bases: 8. Germline V lookup: CDR1 SGHNT, CDR2 YYREEE (reference sequence). The CDR3 sequence: CASSYGQGAWETQYF. In DNA, the CDR3 is TGTGCCAGCAGTTACGGACAGGGGGCTTGGGAGACCCAGTACTTC.